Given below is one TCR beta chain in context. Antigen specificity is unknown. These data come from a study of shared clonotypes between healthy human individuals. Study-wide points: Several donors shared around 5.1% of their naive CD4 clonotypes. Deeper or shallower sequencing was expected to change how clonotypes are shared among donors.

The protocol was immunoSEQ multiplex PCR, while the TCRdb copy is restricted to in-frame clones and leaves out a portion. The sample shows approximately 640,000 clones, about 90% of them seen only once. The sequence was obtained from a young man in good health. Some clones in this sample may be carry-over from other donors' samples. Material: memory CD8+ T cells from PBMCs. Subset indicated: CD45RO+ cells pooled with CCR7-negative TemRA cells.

CDR3 loop: CASSQEPDRGNTGELFF. The CDR3 bases are TGCGCCAGCAGCCAAGAGCCGGACAGGGGGAACACCGGGGAGCTGTTTTTT. The V and J genes are TRBV4-3 and TRBJ2-2; 9 bases are shared with TRBD1. The CDR3 has 17 amino acids. With V trimmed by 0 bases and J by 1 base, 3 bases remained unmatched. The germline gives CDR1 LGHNA, CDR2 YSLEER.